This T cell receptor beta chain came from a study of blood T cell repertoires in COVID-19. Original methodology: The assay estimated nucleated cells by amplifying reference gene primers. Clones were read by immunoSEQ multiplex PCR, and TCRdb kept only the in-frame ones, dropping some. V and J calls and clone size follow that table, whereas D and trimming were derived from the DNA. Among 60,000 to 70,000 clones listed, roughly 88% were seen once. J lost 3 bases, V lost 4 bases, and 7 bases had no gene match. The germline gives CDR1 LGHNA, CDR2 YNFKEQ. CDR3 length: 17 residues. The clonotype comes from a woman between 55 and 75 years old with acute or convalescent COVID-19. Sequenced: peripheral blood. The genes are TRBV4-2 and TRBJ2-2; 11 bases are shared with TRBD2. Written as DNA, the CDR3 is TGTGCCAGCAGCCCACCCGGGACTAGCGGTTACACCGGGGAGCTGTTTTTT. Its translation is CASSPPGTSGYTGELFF.